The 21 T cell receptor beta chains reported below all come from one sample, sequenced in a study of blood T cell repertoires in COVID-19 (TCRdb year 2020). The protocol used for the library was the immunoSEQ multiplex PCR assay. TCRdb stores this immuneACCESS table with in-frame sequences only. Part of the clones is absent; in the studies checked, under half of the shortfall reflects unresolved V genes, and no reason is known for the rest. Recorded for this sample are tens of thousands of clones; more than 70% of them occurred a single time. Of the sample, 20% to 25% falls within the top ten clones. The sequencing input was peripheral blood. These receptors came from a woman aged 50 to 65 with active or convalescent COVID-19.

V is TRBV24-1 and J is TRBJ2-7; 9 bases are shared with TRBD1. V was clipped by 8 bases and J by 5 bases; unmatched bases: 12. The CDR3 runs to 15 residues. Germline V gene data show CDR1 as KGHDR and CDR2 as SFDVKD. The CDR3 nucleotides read TGTGCCACCATACGTCACAGGGGGCTCATCCACGAGCAGTACTTC. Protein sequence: CATIRHRGLIHEQYF.

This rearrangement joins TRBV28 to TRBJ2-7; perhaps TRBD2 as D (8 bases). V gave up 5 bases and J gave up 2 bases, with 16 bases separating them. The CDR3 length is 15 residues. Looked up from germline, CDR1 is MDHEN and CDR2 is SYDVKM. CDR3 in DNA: TGTGCCAGCAGTCCGGGGGGGACAGCCACCTACGAGCAGTACTTC. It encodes CASSPGGTATYEQYF.

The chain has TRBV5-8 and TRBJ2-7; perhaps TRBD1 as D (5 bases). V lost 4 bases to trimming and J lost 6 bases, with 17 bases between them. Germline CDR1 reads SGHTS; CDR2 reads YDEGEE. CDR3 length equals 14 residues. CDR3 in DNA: TGTGCCAGCAGCAGGACAAGGGTAGTCAGCGAGCAGTACTTC. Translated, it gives CASSRTRVVSEQYF.

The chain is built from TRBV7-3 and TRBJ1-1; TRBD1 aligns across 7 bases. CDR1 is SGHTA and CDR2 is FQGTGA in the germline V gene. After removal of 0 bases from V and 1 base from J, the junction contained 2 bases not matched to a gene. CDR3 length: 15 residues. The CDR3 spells CASSLTRQGNTEAFF. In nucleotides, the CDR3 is TGTGCCAGCAGCTTAACCCGACAGGGGAACACTGAAGCTTTCTTT.

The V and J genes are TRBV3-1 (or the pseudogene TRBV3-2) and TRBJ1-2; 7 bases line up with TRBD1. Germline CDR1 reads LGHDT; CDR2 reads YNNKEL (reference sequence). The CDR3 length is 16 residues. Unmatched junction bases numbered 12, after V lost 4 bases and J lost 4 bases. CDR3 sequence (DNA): TGTGCCAGCAGCCTGAATGACAGGGACCGCGGCTATGGCTACACCTTC. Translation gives CASSLNDRDRGYGYTF.

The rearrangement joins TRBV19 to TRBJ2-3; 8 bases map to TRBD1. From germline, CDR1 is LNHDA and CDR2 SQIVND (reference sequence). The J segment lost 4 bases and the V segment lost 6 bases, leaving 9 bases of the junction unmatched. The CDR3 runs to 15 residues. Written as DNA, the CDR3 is TGTGCCAGTAGCGACAGGGGTGGCGGTTCAGATACGCAGTATTTT. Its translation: CASSDRGGGSDTQYF.

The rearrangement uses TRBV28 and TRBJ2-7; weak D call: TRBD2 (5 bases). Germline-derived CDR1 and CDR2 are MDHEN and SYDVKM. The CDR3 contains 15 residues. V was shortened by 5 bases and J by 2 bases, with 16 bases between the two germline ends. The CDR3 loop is CASSLGSGKTYEQYF. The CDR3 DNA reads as TGTGCCAGCAGTCTCGGGTCGGGGAAGACCTACGAGCAGTACTTC.

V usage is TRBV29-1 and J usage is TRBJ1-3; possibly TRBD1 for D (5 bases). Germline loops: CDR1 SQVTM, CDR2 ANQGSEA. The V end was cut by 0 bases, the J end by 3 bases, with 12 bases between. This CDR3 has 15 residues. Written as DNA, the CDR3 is TGCAGCGTTGAAGATTTAGGGGTCAATGGAAACACCATATATTTT. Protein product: CSVEDLGVNGNTIYF.

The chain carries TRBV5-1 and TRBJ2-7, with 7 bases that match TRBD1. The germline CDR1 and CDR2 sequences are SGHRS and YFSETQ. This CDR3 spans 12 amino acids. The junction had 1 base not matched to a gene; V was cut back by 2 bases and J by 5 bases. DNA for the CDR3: TGCGCCAGCAGCTTAACAGGGGACGAGCAGTACTTC. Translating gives CASSLTGDEQYF. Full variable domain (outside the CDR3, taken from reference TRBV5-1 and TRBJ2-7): KAGVTQTPRYLIKTRGQQVTLSCSPISGHRSVSWYQQTPGQGLQFLFEYFSETQRNKGNFPGRFSGRQFSNSRSEMNVSTLELGDSALYLCASSLTGDEQYFGPGTRLTVT.

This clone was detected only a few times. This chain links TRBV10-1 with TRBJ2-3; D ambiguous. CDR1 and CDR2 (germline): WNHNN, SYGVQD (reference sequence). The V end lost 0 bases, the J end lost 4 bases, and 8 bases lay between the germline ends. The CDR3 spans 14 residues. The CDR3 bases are TGCGCCAGCAGTGAGTCCCAGGCCGCAGATACGCAGTATTTT. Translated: CASSESQAADTQYF.

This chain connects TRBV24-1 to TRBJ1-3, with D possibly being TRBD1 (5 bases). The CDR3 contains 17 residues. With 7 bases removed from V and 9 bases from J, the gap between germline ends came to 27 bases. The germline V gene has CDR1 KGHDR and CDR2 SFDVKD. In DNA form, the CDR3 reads TGTGCCACCAGAACCGAGCGCTTGGAACAGGCCATAGTCACCATATATTTT. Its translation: CATRTERLEQAIVTIYF.

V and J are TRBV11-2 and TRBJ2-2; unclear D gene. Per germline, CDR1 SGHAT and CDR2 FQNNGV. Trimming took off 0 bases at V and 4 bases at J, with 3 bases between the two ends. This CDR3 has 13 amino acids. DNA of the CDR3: TGTGCCAGCAGCTTAGAGAGCACCGGGGAGCTGTTTTTT. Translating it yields CASSLESTGELFF.

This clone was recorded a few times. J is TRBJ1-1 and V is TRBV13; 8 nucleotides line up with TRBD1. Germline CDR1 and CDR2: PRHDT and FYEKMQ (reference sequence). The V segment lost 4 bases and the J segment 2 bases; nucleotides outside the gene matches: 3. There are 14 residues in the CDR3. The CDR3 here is CASSYGTGNTEAFF. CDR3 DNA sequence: TGTGCCAGCAGCTACGGGACAGGCAACACTGAAGCTTTCTTT.

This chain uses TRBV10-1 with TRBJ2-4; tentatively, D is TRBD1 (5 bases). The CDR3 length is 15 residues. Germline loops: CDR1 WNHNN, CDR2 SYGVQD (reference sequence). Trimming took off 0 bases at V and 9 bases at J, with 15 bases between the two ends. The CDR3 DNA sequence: TGCGCCAGCAGTGAGTCTGGGGCCCTAAATGGCATTCAGTACTTC. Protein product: CASSESGALNGIQYF.

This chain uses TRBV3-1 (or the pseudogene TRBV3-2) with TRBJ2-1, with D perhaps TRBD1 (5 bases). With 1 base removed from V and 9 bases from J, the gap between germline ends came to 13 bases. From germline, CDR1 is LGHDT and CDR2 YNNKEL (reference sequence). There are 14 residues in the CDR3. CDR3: CASSQVISDSEQFF. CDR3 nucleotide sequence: TGTGCCAGCAGCCAAGTGATTTCTGACAGTGAGCAGTTCTTC.

CDR3 in amino acids: CASSLTTGAPYNEQFF. In DNA form, the CDR3 reads TGTGCCAGCAGCTTAACTACAGGGGCCCCCTACAATGAGCAGTTCTTC. The chain has TRBV11-2 and TRBJ2-1; 7 bases line up with TRBD1. Trimming at V came to 2 bases and at J to 2 bases, leaving 6 bases not matched to a gene. CDR3 length: 16 amino acids. Per the germline V gene, CDR1 is SGHAT and CDR2 is FQNNGV. The whole variable domain, filled in from reference TRBV11-2 and TRBJ2-1, reads EAGVAQSPRYKIIEKRQSVAFWCNPISGHATLYWYQQILGQGPKLLIQFQNNGVVDDSQLPKDRFSAERLKGVDSTLKIQPAKLEDSAVYLCASSLTTGAPYNEQFFGPGTRLTVL.

CDR3 amino acids: CAISESRDRGGQPQHF. As DNA, the CDR3 is TGTGCCATCAGTGAGTCCAGGGACAGGGGGGGTCAGCCCCAGCATTTT. This chain uses TRBV10-3 with TRBJ1-5; TRBD1 matches 11 bases. This CDR3 region has 16 residues. CDR1 and CDR2 from the germline V gene are ENHRY and SYGVKD. The trim removed 0 bases at V and 6 bases at J, leaving 4 bases unmatched.

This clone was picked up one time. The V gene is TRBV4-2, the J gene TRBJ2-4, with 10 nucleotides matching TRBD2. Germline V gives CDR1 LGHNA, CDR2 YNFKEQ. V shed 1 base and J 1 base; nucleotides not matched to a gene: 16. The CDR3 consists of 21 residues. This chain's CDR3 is CASSQVRLSGRASRAKNIQYF. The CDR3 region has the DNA TGTGCCAGCAGCCAAGTTCGGCTGAGCGGGAGGGCCAGTCGGGCCAAAAACATTCAGTACTTC.

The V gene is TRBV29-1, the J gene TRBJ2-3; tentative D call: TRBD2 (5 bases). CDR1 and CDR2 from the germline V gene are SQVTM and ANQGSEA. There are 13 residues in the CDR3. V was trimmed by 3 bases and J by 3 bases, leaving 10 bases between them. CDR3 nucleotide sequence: TGCAGCGTTGACGGACTCCCTACAGATACGCAGTATTTT. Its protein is CSVDGLPTDTQYF.

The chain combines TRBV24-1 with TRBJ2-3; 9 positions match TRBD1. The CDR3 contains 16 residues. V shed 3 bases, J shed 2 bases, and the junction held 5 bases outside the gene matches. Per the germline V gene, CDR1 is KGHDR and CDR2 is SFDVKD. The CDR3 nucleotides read TGTGCCACCAGTGATCCCCGACAGGGGGACACAGATACGCAGTATTTT. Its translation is CATSDPRQGDTDTQYF.

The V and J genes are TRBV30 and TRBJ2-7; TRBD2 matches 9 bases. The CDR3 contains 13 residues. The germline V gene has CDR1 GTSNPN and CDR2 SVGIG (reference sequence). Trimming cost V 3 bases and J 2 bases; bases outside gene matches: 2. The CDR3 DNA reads TGTGCCTGGAGCCAGCGGGGGGCCTACGAGCAGTACTTC. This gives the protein CAWSQRGAYEQYF.